The next 18 T cell receptor beta chains were all read from a single sample in a study of tumor-infiltrating lymphocytes in primary liver carcinoma. Unsorted whole blood supplied the RNA, and germline DNA was extracted too. Making TCR beta cDNA involved approximately 530 ng total RNA and a constant-region primer. Libraries of TCR beta came from three nested multiplex PCR rounds with slightly modified ARM-PCR. The first two PCR rounds used TRBV1-TRBV30 forward primers with a C-beta reverse primer, about 10 cycles each. MiXCR was run by TCRdb on the multiplex PCR reads, yielding one entry per CDR3 protein. The repertoire holds about 210,000 distinct CDR3 sequences, with roughly two thirds as singletons. The sample comprised peripheral blood. The receptors originated from a woman aged 55-69 years with primary liver carcinoma and hepatitis B virus infection.

There are many counts of this clonotype. The CDR3 sequence is CASGLVEETQYF. The DNA of the CDR3 is TGTGCTAGTGGTTTGGTAGAAGAGACCCAGTACTTC. The V call is TRBV12-5, the J call TRBJ2-5, with unresolved D. This CDR3 has 12 residues. V was clipped by 0 bases and J by 3 bases, with 2 bases between them. Germline CDR1 reads LGHNT; CDR2 reads FRNRAP.

V and J are TRBV4-1 and TRBJ2-1; TRBD2 is a possible D gene (5 bases). CDR1 is MGHRA and CDR2 is YSYEKL in the germline V gene. This CDR3 is built from 15 residues. Between the trimmed V and J ends, which lost 9 bases and 9 bases, there was a span of 24 bases. In DNA, the CDR3 is TGCGCCAGTAGCGCTGAGGCGATTAGCTGGAGTGAGCAGTTCTTC. Protein product: CASSAEAISWSEQFF.

CDR3 coding DNA: TGCAGTGCTAGAGATCCGGCTAGCGGGAGTCTGGGCGGGGAGCTGTTTTTT. Translated: CSARDPASGSLGGELFF. V usage is TRBV20-1 and J usage is TRBJ2-2, with 10 bases aligning to TRBD2. Germline lookup yields CDR1 DFQATT and CDR2 SNEGSKA (reference sequence). J lost 7 bases, V lost 0 bases, and 11 bases had no gene match. The CDR3 sequence is 17 residues long.

The V call is TRBV29-1, the J call TRBJ2-1, with 9 positions matching TRBD2. The V gene end was trimmed by 5 bases and the J gene end by 14 bases; junction bases not matched to a gene: 16. The CDR3 is made up of 14 amino acids. Looked up from germline, CDR1 is SQVTM and CDR2 is ANQGSEA. CDR3 DNA sequence: TGCAGCGTTTTTGGCGGGAGGGCCGTAGATGGGAAGTTCTTC. Protein: CSVFGGRAVDGKFF.

The chain links TRBV19 to TRBJ1-1; unclear D gene. Trimming left V 5 bases short and J 1 base short, with 8 bases between. The CDR3 has 13 amino acids. Germline loops: CDR1 LNHDA, CDR2 SQIVND (reference sequence). The CDR3, as DNA: TGTGCCAGTAGTGCCGACACGAACACTGAAGCTTTCTTT. This translates into CASSADTNTEAFF.

The rearrangement joins TRBV7-9 to TRBJ2-1; 8 bases are shared with TRBD1. The CDR3 is 16 residues long. Germline CDR1 reads SEHNR; CDR2 reads FQNEAQ (reference sequence). Trimming took 4 bases from V and 5 from J; bases not matched to a gene: 10. The CDR3 protein is CASSSLRQGNDNEQFF. The CDR3 bases are TGTGCCAGCAGCTCCCTTAGACAGGGGAATGACAATGAGCAGTTCTTC.

With regard to this clonotype: A single base separates this from a much larger clone, so it may be a read error. The CDR3 sequence: CTSSLMGDPYNEQFF. CDR3 bases: TGTACCAGCAGTTTAATGGGAGACCCATACAATGAGCAGTTCTTC. The chain is built from TRBV12-3 or TRBV12-4 and TRBJ2-1; TRBD2 is a possible D gene (5 bases). The CDR3 contains 15 residues.

This clonotype was counted a single time. Without the conserved terminal phenylalanine or tryptophan, this CDR3 likely stems from a read error. The rearrangement uses TRBV2 and TRBJ2-3; no firm D call. This CDR3 contains 14 residues. From germline, CDR1 is SNHLY and CDR2 FYNNEI. V lost 6 bases and J lost 4, with 14 bases in between. CDR3 sequence: CASRSSERSDTQYL. In DNA, the CDR3 is TGTGCCAGCAGGTCTTCTGAGCGTTCAGATACGCAGTATCTT.

The chain couples TRBV28 to TRBJ2-1, with 9 bases matching TRBD1. V lost 5 bases, J lost 1 base, and 6 bases stayed unmatched. Germline values: CDR1 MDHEN, CDR2 SYDVKM. The CDR3 is 16 residues long. CDR3 amino acids: CASSLTGGVSYNEQFF. CDR3 in DNA: TGTGCCAGCAGTCTAACAGGGGGCGTGTCCTACAATGAGCAGTTCTTC.

Note on this clonotype: The junction departs from germline at one end; a sequencing error may be responsible. The chain has TRBV11-2 and TRBJ2-5; 7 bases align to TRBD2. CDR3 length: 15 amino acids. Germline V lookup: CDR1 SGHAT, CDR2 FQNNGV. In nucleotides, the CDR3 is TGTACCAGCACCTCGGGAGGACTACAGAGGGAGACCCAGTACTTC. Its translation is CTSTSGGLQRETQYF.

Ten or more counts support this clonotype. The chain combines TRBV10-3 with TRBJ2-1; D ambiguous. Trimming removed 2 bases from V and 0 bases from J, with 11 bases in between. There are 16 residues in the CDR3. CDR1 ENHRY and CDR2 SYGVKD come from the germline V gene. The CDR3 reads CAISEKWDSSYNEQFF. DNA of the CDR3: TGTGCCATCAGTGAGAAGTGGGATAGCTCCTACAATGAGCAGTTCTTC.

On this clonotype: One junction end disagrees with the germline gene, perhaps due to a read error. The chain uses TRBV30 and TRBJ1-1; D gene unclear. The CDR3 extends over 15 amino acids. Germline V gene lookup returns CDR1 GTSNPN and CDR2 SVGIG (reference sequence). The CDR3 nucleotides are TGTGTCTGGAGAGGTCTTTCGTCCTACAACACTGAAGCTTTCTTT. This codes for CVWRGLSSYNTEAFF.

The chain links TRBV11-2 to TRBJ2-1; D is perhaps TRBD1 (5 bases). Trimming removed 7 bases at V and 5 bases at J, with 12 bases between. Germline V gives CDR1 SGHAT, CDR2 FQNNGV. The CDR3 is made up of 13 amino acids. CDR3: CASILGQNNEQFF. DNA of the CDR3: TGTGCCAGCATCTTGGGGCAGAACAATGAGCAGTTCTTC.

The sample holds a few counts of this clonotype. J is TRBJ1-2 and V is TRBV18, with TRBD1 matching over 8 bases. V was clipped by 0 bases and J by 4 bases; unmatched bases: 1. The CDR3 consists of 14 residues. Per germline, CDR1 KGHSH and CDR2 LQKENI. CDR3 residues: CASSPPGTGYGYTF. The CDR3 coding sequence is TGTGCCAGCTCACCACCAGGGACAGGCTATGGCTACACCTTC.

This clonotype has just one count. A much larger clone differs from this one at a single base, so this may be a read error. The CDR3 DNA reads TGTGCCAGCAGTTACGACAGGCCCAGCTCCTACAAGCAGTACTTC. Translated, it gives CASSYDRPSSYKQYF. V is TRBV6-2 or TRBV6-3 and J is TRBJ2-7; possible D gene TRBD1, 6 bases. This CDR3 has 15 amino acids. Germline V lookup: CDR1 MNHEY, CDR2 SVGEGT.

Concerning this clonotype: Being one base from a much bigger clone, this may be a read error. The rearrangement uses TRBV7-9 and TRBJ2-3; D may be TRBD1 or TRBD2 (5 bases each). CDR1 SEHNR and CDR2 FQNEAQ come from the germline V gene (reference sequence). The CDR3 consists of 16 residues. Trimming cost V 1 base and J 2 bases, with 13 bases left between them. The CDR3 loop reads CASSLVGDVVTDTQYF. The CDR3 bases are TGTGCCAGCAGCTTAGTAGGGGACGTGGTCACAGATACGCAGTATTTT. The whole variable domain, remainder taken from reference TRBV7-9 and TRBJ2-3, is DTGVSQNPRHKITKRGQNVTFRCDPISEHNRLYWYRQTLGQGPEFLTYFQNEAQLEKSRLLSDRFSAERPKGSFSTLEIQRTEQGDSAMYLCASSLVGDVVTDTQYFGPGTRLTVL.

Details on this clonotype: Since a much larger clone is just one base distant, this may be a read error. This chain uses TRBV5-4 with TRBJ2-5; 11 positions match TRBD2. The CDR3 has 15 amino acids. The germline CDR1 and CDR2 sequences are SGHNT and YYREEE (reference sequence). CDR3 loop: CTSSTRLAGQETQYF. In DNA form, the CDR3 reads TGTACCAGCAGCACCAGACTAGCGGGGCAAGAGACCCAGTACTTC.

The genes are TRBV11-2 and TRBJ1-6; D is unclear. V was cut by 1 base and J by 2 bases, with 6 bases left in between. CDR1 is SGHAT, CDR2 FQNNGV, per germline. The CDR3 loop spans 15 amino acids. The CDR3 spells CASSLGAPYNSPLHF. Written as DNA, the CDR3 is TGTGCCAGCAGCTTAGGGGCCCCCTATAATTCACCCCTCCACTTT.